The clone carrying this TCR beta chain was observed a handful of times. V lost 1 base and J lost 5; bases outside the gene matches: 5. The CDR3 is 15 amino acids. Germline CDR1 reads SEHNR; CDR2 reads FQNEAQ (reference sequence). This specimen belongs to a study of patients and donors after allogeneic stem cell transplantation. TCRdb called the RT-PCR reads again in MiXCR, with one record for every CDR3 protein. The sample includes approximately 170,000 distinct CDR3 sequences, about 30% of them seen just once. This rearrangement joins TRBV7-9 to TRBJ2-1; TRBD1 aligns across 7 bases. The specimen was blood, either unsorted or a sorted T cell fraction (not recorded which). The clonotype originates from a human donor who was either an allogeneic HSCT recipient or a stem cell or donor lymphocyte infusion donor (not recorded which). It is not recorded whose cells these are; they may come from a transplant donor. For the CDR3, the DNA is TGTGCCAGCAGCTTAGAAGACAGGGAGAACAATGAGCAGTTCTTC. This codes for CASSLEDRENNEQFF.